These T cell receptor beta chains were read from a single sample in a study of Tregs in tolerant kidney transplant recipients. Using immunoSEQ multiplex PCR, the repertoire was profiled, and TCRdb retains in-frame clones only, with some absent. The repertoire consists of around 30,000 clones, with under 90% occurring once and the leading ten covering around 2.1%. Their antigen targets remain unknown. The sample was Tregs from blood cultured with allogeneic cells. The receptors were gathered from a human donor in good health. Both conserved end residues are part of each CDR3. The order of the fields is V gene, J gene, D gene, clone size, CDR3 protein, CDR3 DNA. A D gene is named only where the DNA matches it firmly. Clone size is shown for a subset of rows, as once, few, many or a class of expanded clone.

V: TRBV20-1
J: TRBJ2-1
D: -
size: -
CDR3: CSARHNEQFF
DNA: TGCAGTGCCCGGCACAATGAGCAGTTCTTC

V: TRBV5-1
J: TRBJ1-2
D: TRBD1
size: -
CDR3: CASSEQTGDLYGYTF
DNA: TGCGCCAGCAGCGAACAGACAGGGGATTTGTATGGCTACACCTTC

V: TRBV5-4
J: TRBJ2-2
D: TRBD1
size: once
CDR3: CASRAWTGHVNTGELFF
DNA: TGTGCCAGCAGAGCCTGGACAGGCCACGTGAACACCGGGGAGCTGTTTTTT

V: TRBV6-5
J: TRBJ1-2
D: -
size: few
CDR3: CASRLVGGNEWGYTF
DNA: TGTGCCAGCAGGCTCGTTGGGGGGAACGAGTGGGGCTACACCTTC

V: TRBV5-1
J: TRBJ2-3
D: TRBD2
size: -
CDR3: CASSLISGGTDTQYF
DNA: TGCGCCAGCAGCTTAATTAGCGGGGGCACAGATACGCAGTATTTT

V: TRBV7-6
J: TRBJ2-7
D: TRBD2
size: -
CDR3: CASSLGPAGTYEQYF
DNA: TGTGCCAGCAGCTTAGGTCCAGCGGGAACTTACGAGCAGTACTTC

V: TRBV11-2
J: TRBJ1-4
D: -
size: -
CDR3: CASSLWAEGNEKLFF
DNA: TGTGCCAGCAGCTTATGGGCCGAGGGGAATGAAAAACTGTTTTTT

V: TRBV5-1
J: TRBJ1-4
D: -
size: -
CDR3: CASRTGSGLSNEKLFF
DNA: TGCGCCAGCAGAACCGGGTCAGGGTTGAGTAATGAAAAACTGTTTTTT

V: TRBV6-1
J: TRBJ1-1
D: -
size: -
CDR3: CASRGWLEAFF
DNA: TGTGCCAGCAGGGGGTGGCTAGAAGCTTTCTTT

V: TRBV18
J: TRBJ2-5
D: -
size: -
CDR3: CASSSAALETQYF
DNA: TGTGCCAGCTCTTCCGCGGCCTTAGAGACCCAGTACTTC

V: TRBV5-1
J: TRBJ2-5
D: TRBD1
size: -
CDR3: CASSFSTGYETQYF
DNA: TGCGCCAGCAGCTTCTCGACAGGGTACGAGACCCAGTACTTC

V: TRBV30
J: TRBJ2-2
D: TRBD1
size: -
CDR3: CAWSGLQGVPGELFF
DNA: TGTGCCTGGAGTGGTCTACAGGGGGTCCCCGGGGAGCTGTTTTTT